This entry concerns a single T cell receptor (beta chain). Its antigen remains undetermined. It has no much larger one-base neighbor in the sample; base qualities were not kept. To demonstrate the VDJtools post-analysis software, the study profiled TCR beta repertoires from the peripheral blood of about a dozen young patients with multiple sclerosis. The patients with multiple sclerosis were children and adolescents between roughly 6 and 17 years of age. This specimen comes from a study of post-analysis software for immune sequencing data (dated by TCRdb to about 2015). About the investigation overall: Recorded disease courses included relapsing-remitting, secondary progressive and progressive-relapsing multiple sclerosis, with some patients lacking subtype annotation. The patient repertoires were set against about 10 previously published healthy control repertoires from donors whose ages ranged from 6 to 25 years. A subset of samples was prepared in parallel using single-end sample barcoding, then pooled and co-amplified after Illumina adapter ligation. Study-wide conclusions, independent of this receptor: The control group was slightly older than the multiple sclerosis patient group. When samples were clustered directly using the F measure, samples prepared in the same batch co-clustered strongly, which prompted a batch-effect correction. Significantly lower normalized Chao1 diversity was found in multiple sclerosis patients than in controls, suggesting substantial peripheral T-cell clonal expansion.

Libraries were made using PCR. The instrument given in TCRdb is Illumina HiSeq 2500. To reduce PCR and sequencing biases, unique molecular identifiers were built into the TCR beta cDNA libraries. Roughly 0.5 million cDNA molecules were obtained per 1 to 10 million input T cells, so each molecule approximated one T cell. The patient libraries were prepared and sequenced with the same protocol used for the earlier healthy control dataset. Within a given batch, samples were prepared together, multiplexed and sequenced on the same HiSeq lane. Turning to the authors' computational methods: Raw barcoded reads were processed with MIGEC, discarding single-read molecular identifier groups before consensus assembly and CDR3 extraction. Clonotype tables were post-analysed with VDJtools, normalizing diversity by down-sampling all datasets to the smallest sample size. In repertoire overlap clustering, CDR3 amino acid sequences, but not nucleotide sequences, were matched to correct batch-related cross-sample contamination. The raw public reads went through TCRdb reprocessing: fastp at Q25, MiXCR clone calling, in-frame beta chains kept. Identical CDR3 proteins give one entry, which carries the most common genes and DNA. In this record, the V and J calls reflect TCRdb's handling and not the investigators' own analysis. This sample comprises about half a million distinct CDR3 sequences, nearly 45% of them detected only once. The leading ten clones occupy 9.5% to 13% of the sample.

The TCR comes from a girl aged 5 to 17 with multiple sclerosis. Sequenced: blood.

The bases read TGCAGTGCTAGGGGGGAGACAGGAAGCGAGCAGTACTTC. This sequence encodes CSARGETGSEQYF. The rearrangement joined TRBV20-1 to TRBJ2-7; matching of 6 bases hints at TRBD1 as the D gene. CDR1 and CDR2 are drawn from the germline V gene (reference sequence): DFQATT, SNEGSKA. V lost 3 bases and J lost 6 bases; the stretch between them is 15 bases long. The CDR3 runs 13 residues from the cysteine to the phenylalanine. The DNA shown is the 39-base CDR3, in frame from base 1.